This T cell receptor beta chain appears in the sequencing data of a study of post-analysis software for immune sequencing data. CDR1 is MGHDK and CDR2 is SYGVNS in the germline V gene. CDR3 length: 15 amino acids. V lost 9 bases and J lost 2, with 18 bases in between. This clonotype was recorded a few times. The antigen is unknown. Study-level findings and limits: Pronounced co-clustering by F measure was evident among identically batched samples. Roughly 5 TRBV segments (TRBV5-6, TRBV5-1 and TRBV20-1 among them) occurred more frequently in patients than in controls. Normalized Chao1 diversity was significantly lower in multiple sclerosis patients than in controls.

Unique molecular identifiers tagged the TCR beta cDNA libraries. One entry per CDR3 protein, called by TCRdb with MiXCR from the PCR reads. The table lists 750,000 to 950,000 distinct CDR3 sequences, just over 45% of them singletons. Source material: blood. The receptor's source is a girl between 10 and 17 years old with multiple sclerosis. The rearrangement joins TRBV25-1 to TRBJ2-3; D perhaps matches TRBD1 (5 bases). The CDR3: CASHPSDSYTDTQYF. CDR3 coding DNA: TGTGCCAGTCACCCCTCAGACAGCTACACAGATACGCAGTATTTT.